This T cell receptor beta chain was recorded in a study of blood T cell repertoires in COVID-19. Overall study: Whether acute or convalescent, the COVID-19 samples came from the United States, Italy and Spain.

Categorization into cohorts depended on clinical history that participants reported. Per the original data handling: Amplification of reference gene primers was used by the study to estimate nucleated cell counts. Here immunoSEQ multiplex PCR was the method, and the copy in TCRdb shows in-frame clones only, minus some. The V and J calls and clone size were taken over from that table, and D and trimming were inferred from the DNA. This table has around 310,000 clones, 89% appearing once. Trimming stripped 6 bases from V and 6 bases from J, with 20 bases between. CDR3 length equals 14 residues. Germline lookup yields CDR1 SQVTM and CDR2 ANQGSEA.

The sequencing sample was made of PBMCs or T cells enriched from blood (not recorded which). The TCR comes from a woman between 35 and 50 years old who had recovered from COVID-19. The chain uses TRBV29-1 and TRBJ1-1; D is perhaps TRBD1 (6 bases). CDR3 DNA: TGCAGCGTGGCGGGACATCGGGGGGGTGCTGAAGCTTTCTTT. Translated: CSVAGHRGGAEAFF.